The 5 T cell receptor beta chains given below trace back to one sample, sequenced in a study of human T cells and chemical hapten exposure. Each CDR3 protein is one row after TCRdb ran MiXCR on the RACE reads. This sample has under 150,000 distinct CDR3 sequences, with over 10% found just once. Described time point: patch test 1, 2 weeks after DPC sensitization. Treatment given: therapeutic diphenylcyclopropenone sensitization with weekly scalp DPC. The input for sequencing was whole blood, taken in connection with sensitization to the hapten diphenylcyclopropenone (DPC). The receptors were gathered from a woman in her fifties or sixties with alopecia areata. Some clones in this sample may be carry-over from other donors' samples.

The table lists this clonotype with many counts. This chain links TRBV11-2 with TRBJ1-6; D is unresolved. CDR3 length: 15 residues. The V and J ends lost 0 bases and 13 bases respectively, with 16 bases between them. Germline values: CDR1 SGHAT, CDR2 FQNNGV. CDR3 nucleotide sequence: TGTGCCAGCAGCTTAGACAAGGTGCCCCGGGTGCCCCTCCACTTT. As protein: CASSLDKVPRVPLHF.

This clonotype was counted ten times or more. This sequence joins TRBV11-2 and TRBJ2-1, with a possible D match to TRBD2 (5 bases). Trimming took off 4 bases at V and 5 bases at J, with 9 bases between the two ends. The CDR3 has 13 amino acids. Germline CDR1 is SGHAT and CDR2 is FQNNGV. The CDR3 sequence: CASSSGLDNEQFF. Written as DNA, the CDR3 is TGTGCCAGCAGCTCCGGACTTGACAATGAGCAGTTCTTC.

This clonotype was observed many times. V usage is TRBV7-9 and J usage is TRBJ1-1; D remains unclear. V lost 3 bases to trimming and J lost 2 bases, with 10 bases between them. Looked up from germline, CDR1 is SEHNR and CDR2 is FQNEAQ (reference sequence). The length of the CDR3 is 14 residues. In nucleotides, the CDR3 is TGTGCCAGCAGCTTGAACTCCTACAACACTGAAGCTTTCTTT. It specifies CASSLNSYNTEAFF. Variable domain in full (rest from reference TRBV7-9 and TRBJ1-1): DTGVSQNPRHKITKRGQNVTFRCDPISEHNRLYWYRQTLGQGPEFLTYFQNEAQLEKSRLLSDRFSAERPKGSFSTLEIQRTEQGDSAMYLCASSLNSYNTEAFFGQGTRLTVV.

This clonotype was recorded a few times. The chain uses TRBV11-2 and TRBJ2-2, with TRBD2 matching 7 bases. Losses at the gene ends were 6 bases for V and 0 bases for J; bases not matched to a gene: 1. Germline V CDR1 and CDR2: SGHAT, FQNNGV. The CDR3 has 14 amino acids. The CDR3: CASRSGANTGELFF. The CDR3 region has the DNA TGTGCCAGCAGGAGCGGGGCGAACACCGGGGAGCTGTTTTTT.

The chain couples TRBV6-1 to TRBJ2-3; the D gene is possibly TRBD2 (6 bases). The CDR3 spans 14 residues. V lost 2 bases and J lost 4, with 10 bases in between. The germline gives CDR1 MNHNS, CDR2 SASEGT. CDR3 sequence reads: CASSERGLPDTQYF. Here the CDR3 DNA reads TGTGCCAGCAGTGAAAGGGGACTCCCAGATACGCAGTATTTT.